This section outlines one TCR beta chain sequence together with its context. Its antigen is not known. The data originate from a study of identical twins. Study-level results: Beta out-of-frame sequences showed weaker excess sharing between twins. Abundant beta clonotypes from cord blood had fewer insertions, unlike memory repertoires, which showed none.

All donors were healthy, and all were Caucasian. TCRdb re-called the 5' RACE reads with MiXCR, one entry per CDR3 protein. The sample lists about 720,000 distinct CDR3 sequences, 8.6% occurring once. A further study also used this sample, focusing on yellow fever vaccine responses in identical twins. That paper states: Twins' vaccine T cell responses reportedly seemed partly convergent and partly personalized.

Sequencing was performed on PBMCs. This TCR was recovered from a woman between 18 and 29 years old in good health.

CDR3: CASSLPSGTGALNTQYF. As DNA, the CDR3 is TGCGCCAGCAGCTTGCCCTCCGGGACAGGGGCTCTCAACACGCAGTATTTT. The chain combines TRBV5-1 with TRBJ2-3, with 10 bases aligning to TRBD1. Trimming took 1 base from V and 9 from J; bases not matched to a gene: 14. Per germline, CDR1 SGHRS and CDR2 YFSETQ. This CDR3 region has 17 residues.